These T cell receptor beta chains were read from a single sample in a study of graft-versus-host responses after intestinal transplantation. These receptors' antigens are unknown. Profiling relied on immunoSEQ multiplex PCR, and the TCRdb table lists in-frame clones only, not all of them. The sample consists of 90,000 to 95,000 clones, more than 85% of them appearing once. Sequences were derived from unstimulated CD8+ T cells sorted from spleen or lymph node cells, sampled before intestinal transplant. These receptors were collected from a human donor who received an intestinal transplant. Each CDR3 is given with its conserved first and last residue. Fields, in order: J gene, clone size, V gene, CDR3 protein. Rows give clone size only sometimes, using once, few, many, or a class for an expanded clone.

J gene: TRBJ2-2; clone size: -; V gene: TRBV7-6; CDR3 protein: CASSYGQGRTGELFF
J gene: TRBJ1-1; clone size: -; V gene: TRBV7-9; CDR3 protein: CASSLPLRDSEAFF
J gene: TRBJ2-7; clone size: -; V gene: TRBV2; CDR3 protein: CASTEMGDSSYEQYF
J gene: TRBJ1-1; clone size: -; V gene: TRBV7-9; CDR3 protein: CAKDQQPNTEAFF
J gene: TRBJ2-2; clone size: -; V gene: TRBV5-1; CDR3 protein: CASSFGLTGELFF
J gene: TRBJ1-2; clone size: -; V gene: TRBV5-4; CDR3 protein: CASSFFIGGYGYTF
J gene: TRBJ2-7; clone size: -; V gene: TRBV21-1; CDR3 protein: CASSKEDGRVYEQYF
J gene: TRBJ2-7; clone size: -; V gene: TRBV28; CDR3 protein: CASSFEREKDYEQYF
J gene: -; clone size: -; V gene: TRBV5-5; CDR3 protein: CASSLANRLAGSYEQYF
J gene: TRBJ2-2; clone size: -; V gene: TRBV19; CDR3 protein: CASSTAGGELFF
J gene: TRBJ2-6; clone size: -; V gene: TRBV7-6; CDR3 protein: CASSRTSGSSGANVLTF
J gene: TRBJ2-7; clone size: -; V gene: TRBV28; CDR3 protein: CASSRTSGSKEQYF
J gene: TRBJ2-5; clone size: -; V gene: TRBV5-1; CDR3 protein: CASSLLREGVETQYF
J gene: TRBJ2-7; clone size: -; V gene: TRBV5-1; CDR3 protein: CASSYGQIYEQYF
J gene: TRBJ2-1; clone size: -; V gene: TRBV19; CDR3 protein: CASSIAGGDNEQFF
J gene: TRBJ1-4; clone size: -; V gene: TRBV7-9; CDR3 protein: CASSPSRGTNEKLFF
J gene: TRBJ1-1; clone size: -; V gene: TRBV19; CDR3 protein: CASSPGQGAFEAFF
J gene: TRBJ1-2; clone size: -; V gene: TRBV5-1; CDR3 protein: CASSLGRGVYGYTF
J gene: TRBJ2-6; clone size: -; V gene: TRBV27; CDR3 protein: CASTFLGQLSGANVLTF
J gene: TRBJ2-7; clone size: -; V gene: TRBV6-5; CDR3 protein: CASSYKGQGVEQYF
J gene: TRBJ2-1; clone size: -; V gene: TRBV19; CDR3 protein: CASEGRDYNNEQFF
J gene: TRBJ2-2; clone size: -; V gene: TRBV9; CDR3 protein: CASSVGLPNTGELFF
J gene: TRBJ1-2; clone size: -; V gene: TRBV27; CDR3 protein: CASSSWTGYDYTF
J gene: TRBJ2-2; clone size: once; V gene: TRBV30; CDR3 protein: CAWSVNTNTGELFF
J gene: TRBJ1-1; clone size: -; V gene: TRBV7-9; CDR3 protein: CASSLGWDRASQAFF
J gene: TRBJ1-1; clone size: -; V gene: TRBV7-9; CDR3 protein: CASSPDTNTEAFF
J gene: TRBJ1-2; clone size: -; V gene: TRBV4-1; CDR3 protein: CASSRKKGDGYTF
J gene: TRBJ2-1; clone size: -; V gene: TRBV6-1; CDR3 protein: CASSEGQAAYNEQFF
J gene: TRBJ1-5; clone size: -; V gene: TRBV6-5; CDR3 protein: CASSPGQYSNQPQHF
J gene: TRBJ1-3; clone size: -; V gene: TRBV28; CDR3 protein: CASHPLDWSGNTIYF
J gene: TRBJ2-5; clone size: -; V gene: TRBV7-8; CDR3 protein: CASIGHEETQYF
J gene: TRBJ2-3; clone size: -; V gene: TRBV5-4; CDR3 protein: CASSLKTGGPDTQYF
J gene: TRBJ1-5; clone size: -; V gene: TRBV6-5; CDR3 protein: CASSPTGEDQPQHF
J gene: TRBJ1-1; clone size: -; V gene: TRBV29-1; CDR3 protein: CSAETGVNTEAFF
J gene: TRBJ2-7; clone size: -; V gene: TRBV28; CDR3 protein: CASSKVQGARDEQYF
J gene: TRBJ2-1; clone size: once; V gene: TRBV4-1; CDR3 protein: CASSPLGQESYNEQFF
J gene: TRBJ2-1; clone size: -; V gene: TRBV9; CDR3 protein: CASSVDGTSYNEQFF
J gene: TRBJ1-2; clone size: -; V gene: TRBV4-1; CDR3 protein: CASSQDRPYGYYGYTF
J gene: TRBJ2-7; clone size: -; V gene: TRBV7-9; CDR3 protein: CASSHPLDSYEQYF
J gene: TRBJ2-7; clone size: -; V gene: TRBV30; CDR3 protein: CAWSVQGTIEEQYF
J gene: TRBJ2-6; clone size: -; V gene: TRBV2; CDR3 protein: CASRKQGSGANVLTF
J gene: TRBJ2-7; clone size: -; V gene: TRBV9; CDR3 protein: CASSLGSHSSSYEQYF
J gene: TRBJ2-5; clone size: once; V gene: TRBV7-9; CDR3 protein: CASSHEGGEETQYF
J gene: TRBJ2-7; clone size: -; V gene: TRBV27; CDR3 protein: CASSSGYEQYF
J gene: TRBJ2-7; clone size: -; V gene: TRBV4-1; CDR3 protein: CASSQEGGQGYEQYF
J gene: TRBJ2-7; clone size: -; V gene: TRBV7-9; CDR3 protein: CASRGAGVSYEQYF
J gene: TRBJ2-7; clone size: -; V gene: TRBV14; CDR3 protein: CASSQDRGLRYEQYF
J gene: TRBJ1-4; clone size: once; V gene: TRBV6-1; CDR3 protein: CASRGAGAEKLFF
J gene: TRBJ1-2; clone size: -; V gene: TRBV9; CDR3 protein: CASSVDSETGPYGYTF
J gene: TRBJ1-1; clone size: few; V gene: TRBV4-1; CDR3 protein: CASSQQGVNTEAFF
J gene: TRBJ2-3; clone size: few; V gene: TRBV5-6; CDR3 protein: CASSLAAARYTDTQYF
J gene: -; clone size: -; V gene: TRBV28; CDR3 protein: CASSLNRGGNEQYF
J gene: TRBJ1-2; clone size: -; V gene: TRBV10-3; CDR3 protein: CAISESFSQGTNYGYTF
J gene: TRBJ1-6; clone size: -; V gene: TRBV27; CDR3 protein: CASSLTGEFHSPLHF
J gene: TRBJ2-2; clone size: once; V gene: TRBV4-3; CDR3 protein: CASSDFGGSNGELFF